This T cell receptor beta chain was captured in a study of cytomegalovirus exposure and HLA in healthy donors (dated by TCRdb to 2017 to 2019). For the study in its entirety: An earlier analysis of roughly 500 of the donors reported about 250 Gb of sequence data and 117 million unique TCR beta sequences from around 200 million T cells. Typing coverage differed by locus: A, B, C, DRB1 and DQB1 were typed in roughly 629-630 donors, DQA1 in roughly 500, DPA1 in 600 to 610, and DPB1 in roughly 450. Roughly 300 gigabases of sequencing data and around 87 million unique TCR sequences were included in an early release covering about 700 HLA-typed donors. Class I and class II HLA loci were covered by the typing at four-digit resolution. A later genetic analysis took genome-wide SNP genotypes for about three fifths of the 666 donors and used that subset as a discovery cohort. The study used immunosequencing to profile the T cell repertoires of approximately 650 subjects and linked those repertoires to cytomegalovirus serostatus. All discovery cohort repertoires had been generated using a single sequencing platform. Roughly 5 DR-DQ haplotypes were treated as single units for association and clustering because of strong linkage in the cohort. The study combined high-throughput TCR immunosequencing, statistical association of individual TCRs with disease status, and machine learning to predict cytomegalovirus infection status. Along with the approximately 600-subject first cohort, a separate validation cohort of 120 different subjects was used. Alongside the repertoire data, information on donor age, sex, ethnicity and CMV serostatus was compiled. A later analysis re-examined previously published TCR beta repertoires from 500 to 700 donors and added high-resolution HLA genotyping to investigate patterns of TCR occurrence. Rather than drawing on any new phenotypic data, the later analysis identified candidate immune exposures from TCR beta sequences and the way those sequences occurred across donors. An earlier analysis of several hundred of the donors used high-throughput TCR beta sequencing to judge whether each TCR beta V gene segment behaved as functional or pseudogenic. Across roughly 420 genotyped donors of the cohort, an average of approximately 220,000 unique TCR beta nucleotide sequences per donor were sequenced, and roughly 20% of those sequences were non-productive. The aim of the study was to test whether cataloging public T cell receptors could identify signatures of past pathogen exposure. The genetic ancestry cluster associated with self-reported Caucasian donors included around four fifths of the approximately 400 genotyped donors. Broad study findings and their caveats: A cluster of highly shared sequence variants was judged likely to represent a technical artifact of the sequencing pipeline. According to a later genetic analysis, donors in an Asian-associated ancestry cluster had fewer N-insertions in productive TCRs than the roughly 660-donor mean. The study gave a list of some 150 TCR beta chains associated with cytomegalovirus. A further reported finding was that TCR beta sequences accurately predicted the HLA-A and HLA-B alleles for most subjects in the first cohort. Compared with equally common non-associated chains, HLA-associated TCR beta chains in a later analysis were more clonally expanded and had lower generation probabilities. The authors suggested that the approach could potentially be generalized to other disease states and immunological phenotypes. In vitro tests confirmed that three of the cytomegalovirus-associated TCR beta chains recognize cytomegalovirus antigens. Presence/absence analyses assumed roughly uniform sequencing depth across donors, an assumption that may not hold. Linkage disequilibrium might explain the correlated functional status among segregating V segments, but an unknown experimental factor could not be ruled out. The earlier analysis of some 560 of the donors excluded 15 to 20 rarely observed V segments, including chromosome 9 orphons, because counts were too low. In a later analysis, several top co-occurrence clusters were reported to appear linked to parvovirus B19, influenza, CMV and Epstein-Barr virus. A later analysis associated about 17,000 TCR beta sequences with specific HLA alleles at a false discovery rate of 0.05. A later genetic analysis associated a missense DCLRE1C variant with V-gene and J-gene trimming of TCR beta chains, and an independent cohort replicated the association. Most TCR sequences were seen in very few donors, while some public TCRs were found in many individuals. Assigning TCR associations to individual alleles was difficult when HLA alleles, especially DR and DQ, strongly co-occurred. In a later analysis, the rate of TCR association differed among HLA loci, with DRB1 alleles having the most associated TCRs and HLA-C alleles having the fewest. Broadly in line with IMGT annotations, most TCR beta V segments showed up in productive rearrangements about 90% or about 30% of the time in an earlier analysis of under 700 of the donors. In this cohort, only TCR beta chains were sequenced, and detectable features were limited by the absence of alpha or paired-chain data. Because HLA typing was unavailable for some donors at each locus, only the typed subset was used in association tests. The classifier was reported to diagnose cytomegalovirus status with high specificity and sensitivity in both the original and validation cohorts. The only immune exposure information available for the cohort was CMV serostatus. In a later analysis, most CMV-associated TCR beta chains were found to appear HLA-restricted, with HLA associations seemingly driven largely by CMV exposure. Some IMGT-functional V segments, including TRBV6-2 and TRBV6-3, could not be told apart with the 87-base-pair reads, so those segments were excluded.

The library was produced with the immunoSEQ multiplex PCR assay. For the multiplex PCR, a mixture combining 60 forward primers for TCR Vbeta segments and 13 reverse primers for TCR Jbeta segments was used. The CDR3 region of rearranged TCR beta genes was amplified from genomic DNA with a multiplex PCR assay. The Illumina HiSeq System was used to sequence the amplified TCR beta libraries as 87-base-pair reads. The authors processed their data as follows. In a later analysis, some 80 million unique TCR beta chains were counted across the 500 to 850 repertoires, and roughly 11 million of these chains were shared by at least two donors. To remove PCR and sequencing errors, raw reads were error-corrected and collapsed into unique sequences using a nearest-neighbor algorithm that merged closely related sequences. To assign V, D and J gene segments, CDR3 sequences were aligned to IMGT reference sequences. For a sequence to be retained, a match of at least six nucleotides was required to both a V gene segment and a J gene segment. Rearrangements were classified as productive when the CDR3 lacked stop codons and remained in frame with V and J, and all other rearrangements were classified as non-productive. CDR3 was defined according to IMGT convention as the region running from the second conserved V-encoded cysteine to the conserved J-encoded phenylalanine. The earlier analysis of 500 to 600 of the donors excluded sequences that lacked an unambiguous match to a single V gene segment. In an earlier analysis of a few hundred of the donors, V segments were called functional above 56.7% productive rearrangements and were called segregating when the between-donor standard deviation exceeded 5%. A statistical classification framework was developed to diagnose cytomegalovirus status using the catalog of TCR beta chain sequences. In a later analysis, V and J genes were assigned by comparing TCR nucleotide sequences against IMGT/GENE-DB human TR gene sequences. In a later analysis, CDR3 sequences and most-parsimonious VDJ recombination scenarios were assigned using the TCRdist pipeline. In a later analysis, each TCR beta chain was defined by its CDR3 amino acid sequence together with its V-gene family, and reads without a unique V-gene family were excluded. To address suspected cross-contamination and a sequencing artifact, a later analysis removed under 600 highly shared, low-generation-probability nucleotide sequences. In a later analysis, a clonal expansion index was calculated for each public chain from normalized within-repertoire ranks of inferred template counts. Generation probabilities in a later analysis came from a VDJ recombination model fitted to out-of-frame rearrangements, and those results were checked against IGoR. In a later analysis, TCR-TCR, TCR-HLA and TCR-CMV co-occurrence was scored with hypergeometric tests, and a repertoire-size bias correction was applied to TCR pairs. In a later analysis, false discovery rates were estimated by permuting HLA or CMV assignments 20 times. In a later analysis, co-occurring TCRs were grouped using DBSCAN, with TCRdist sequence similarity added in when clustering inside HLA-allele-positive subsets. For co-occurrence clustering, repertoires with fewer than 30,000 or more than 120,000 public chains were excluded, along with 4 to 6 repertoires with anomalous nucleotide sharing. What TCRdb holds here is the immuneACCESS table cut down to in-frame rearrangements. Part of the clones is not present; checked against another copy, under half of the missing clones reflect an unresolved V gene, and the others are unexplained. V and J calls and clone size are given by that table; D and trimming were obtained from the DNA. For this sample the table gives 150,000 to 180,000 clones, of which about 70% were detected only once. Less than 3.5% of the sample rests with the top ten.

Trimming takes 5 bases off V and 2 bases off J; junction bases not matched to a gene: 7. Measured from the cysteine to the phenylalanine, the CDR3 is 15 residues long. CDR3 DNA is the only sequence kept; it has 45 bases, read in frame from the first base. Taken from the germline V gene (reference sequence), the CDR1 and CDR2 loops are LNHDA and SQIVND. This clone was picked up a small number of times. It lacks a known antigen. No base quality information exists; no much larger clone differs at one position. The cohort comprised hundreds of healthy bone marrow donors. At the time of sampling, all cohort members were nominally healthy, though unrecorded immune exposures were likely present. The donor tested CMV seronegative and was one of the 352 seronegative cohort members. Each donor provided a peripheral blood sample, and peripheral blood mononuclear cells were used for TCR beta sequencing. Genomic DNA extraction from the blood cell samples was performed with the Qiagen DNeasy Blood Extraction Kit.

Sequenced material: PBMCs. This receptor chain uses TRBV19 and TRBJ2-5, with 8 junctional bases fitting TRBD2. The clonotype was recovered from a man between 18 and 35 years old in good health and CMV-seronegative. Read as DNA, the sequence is TGTGCCAGTAGTCGGGGGGGAGGGAATCAAGAGACCCAGTACTTC. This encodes CASSRGGGNQETQYF.